This TCR beta chain originates from a study of cytomegalovirus exposure and HLA in healthy donors. The data were produced by immunoSEQ multiplex PCR, yet TCRdb's version contains in-frame clones alone and is incomplete. The sample contains 150,000 to 200,000 clones, roughly 77% of which appear only once. V lost 5 bases, J lost 4 bases, and 9 bases stayed unmatched. The CDR3 consists of 17 residues. Looked up from germline, CDR1 is MNHEY and CDR2 is SMNVEV (reference sequence). The sequence derives from a woman in her thirties in good health and CMV-seronegative. The specimen was PBMCs. The chain carries TRBV27 and TRBJ2-5, with 14 bases matching TRBD2. CDR3 coding DNA: TGTGCCAGCAGTCCACGGACTAGCGGGAGGCATAGAGAGACCCAGTACTTC. Protein sequence: CASSPRTSGRHRETQYF.